A selection of T cell receptor beta chains follows, all from one sample in a study of T cells after yellow fever vaccination. TCRdb reprocessed the 5' RACE reads via MiXCR and lists one record per CDR3 protein. This sample has 400,000 to 450,000 distinct CDR3 sequences, with around 19% found just once. The specimen was PBMCs, collected before the yellow fever booster vaccination. These receptors originate from a young man who received the YFV17D yellow fever vaccine. Each CDR3 is given with its conserved first and last residue. D genes are given only for firm matches. Not all rows give a size; the values are once, few, many and, for expanded clones, a class.

D	V	J	size	CDR3	DNA
NA	TRBV7-2	TRBJ2-2	few	CASSSLQGTYTGELFF	TGTGCCAGCAGCTCTCTACAGGGGACTTACACCGGGGAGCTGTTTTTT
NA	TRBV11-2	TRBJ2-1	NA	CASVGGGLRGEQFF	TGTGCCAGCGTGGGCGGGGGCCTCCGGGGTGAGCAGTTCTTC
NA	TRBV2	TRBJ2-5	few	CASSELETQYF	TGTGCCAGCAGTGAGTTAGAGACCCAGTACTTC
NA	TRBV29-1	TRBJ1-1	many	CSVSRSNTEAFF	TGCAGCGTTTCTAGGTCGAACACTGAAGCTTTCTTT
TRBD2	TRBV6-6	TRBJ2-1	NA	CASSPSGGAGNEQFF	TGTGCCAGCAGCCCCAGCGGGGGGGCAGGGAATGAGCAGTTCTTC
NA	TRBV6-2/TRBV6-3	TRBJ1-1	few	CASKWNGNTEAFF	TGTGCCAGCAAATGGAACGGAAACACTGAAGCTTTCTTT
NA	TRBV4-1	TRBJ1-1	few	CASSQFTQGGGTSTEAFF	TGCGCCAGCAGCCAATTCACGCAGGGTGGGGGTACGAGCACTGAAGCTTTCTTT
NA	TRBV28	TRBJ2-5	few	CASSSRTQYF	TGTGCCAGCAGTTCCCGGACCCAGTACTTC
NA	TRBV29-1	TRBJ2-7	NA	CSVEDIGGYEQYF	TGCAGCGTTGAAGACATCGGGGGCTACGAGCAGTACTTC
NA	TRBV11-2	TRBJ2-5	NA	CASSLGSTGVETQYF	TGTGCCAGCAGCTTAGGTAGCACCGGGGTTGAGACCCAGTACTTC
NA	TRBV6-5	TRBJ2-7	many	CASSPRYSLEQYF	TGTGCCAGCAGCCCCCGTTATTCCTTGGAGCAGTACTTC
TRBD2	TRBV7-6	TRBJ2-7	many	CASKLAGGPLDEQYF	TGTGCCAGCAAACTAGCGGGGGGTCCCCTTGACGAGCAGTACTTC
NA	TRBV4-2	TRBJ1-4	few	CASSPRSDKKLFF	TGTGCCAGCAGCCCTAGAAGTGACAAAAAACTGTTTTTT
NA	TRBV18	TRBJ2-3	NA	CASSPAGASTDTQYF	TGTGCCAGCTCACCGGCGGGGGCTAGCACAGATACGCAGTATTTT
NA	TRBV4-3	TRBJ1-4	NA	CASSQERRAARGEKLFF	TGCGCCAGCAGCCAAGAAAGGAGGGCCGCGCGTGGTGAAAAACTGTTTTTT
NA	TRBV20-1	TRBJ2-1	few	CSARFGEREQFF	TGCAGTGCTAGATTCGGCGAGCGTGAGCAGTTCTTC
TRBD1	TRBV6-2/TRBV6-3	TRBJ2-7	NA	CASSFPLGDSSYEQYF	TGTGCCAGCAGTTTTCCTCTGGGGGACAGCTCCTACGAGCAGTACTTC
TRBD1	TRBV4-3	TRBJ2-1	many	CASSHSFPGQGVNEQFF	TGCGCCAGCAGCCACTCCTTCCCGGGACAGGGCGTCAATGAGCAGTTCTTC
TRBD1	TRBV7-9	TRBJ2-3	NA	CASSLWGQGTDTQYF	TGTGCCAGCAGCTTATGGGGACAGGGGACAGATACGCAGTATTTT
NA	TRBV6-6	TRBJ1-6	once	CASTGEGSPLHF	TGTGCCAGCACGGGGGAGGGCTCACCCCTCCACTTT
NA	TRBV5-1	TRBJ2-2	NA	CASSPTGIVGELFF	TGCGCCAGCAGCCCAACAGGGATCGTCGGGGAGCTGTTTTTT
NA	TRBV5-1	TRBJ2-7	NA	CASSLSQLGYEQYF	TGCGCCAGCAGCTTGAGTCAGCTCGGCTACGAGCAGTACTTC
NA	TRBV12-3/TRBV12-4	TRBJ1-6	few	CASSPTGMKSPLHF	TGTGCCAGCAGTCCAACAGGGATGAAATCACCCCTCCACTTT
NA	TRBV4-1	TRBJ2-7	NA	CASSQEADSYEQYF	TGCGCCAGCAGCCAAGAGGCAGACTCCTACGAGCAGTACTTC
NA	TRBV7-3	TRBJ2-1	NA	CASSPTGDRIDEQFF	TGTGCCAGCAGCCCCACGGGAGACAGGATCGATGAGCAGTTCTTC
NA	TRBV6-5	TRBJ1-3	NA	CASSYSKQGAGNTIYF	TGTGCCAGCAGTTACTCGAAACAGGGAGCTGGAAACACCATATATTTT
NA	TRBV12-3/TRBV12-4	TRBJ1-5	NA	CASRRQAGFNQPQHF	TGTGCCAGCAGACGACAGGCGGGATTCAATCAGCCCCAGCATTTT
NA	TRBV20-1	TRBJ2-6	few	CSASSSHLRGSGANVLTF	TGCAGTGCTAGTTCGTCGCATCTCCGGGGCTCTGGGGCCAACGTCCTGACTTTC
TRBD2	TRBV12-3/TRBV12-4	TRBJ2-1	NA	CASSPSGGAHNEQFF	TGTGCCAGCAGTCCGAGCGGGGGGGCTCACAATGAGCAGTTCTTC
NA	TRBV20-1	TRBJ2-5	NA	CSARGSASWQETQYF	TGCAGTGCTCGGGGGAGTGCTAGTTGGCAAGAGACCCAGTACTTC
TRBD1	TRBV20-1	TRBJ1-2	few	CSAIQGDYGYTF	TGCAGTGCTATACAGGGGGACTATGGCTACACCTTC
NA	TRBV5-1	TRBJ2-3	NA	CASSLETGASTDTQFF	TGCGCCAGCAGCTTGGAAACCGGAGCTAGCACAGATACGCAGTTTTTT
NA	TRBV30	TRBJ1-5	NA	CAWNSGAWQPQHF	TGTGCCTGGAATTCGGGGGCTTGGCAGCCCCAGCATTTT
NA	TRBV11-2	TRBJ1-1	many	CASSLAVNTEAFF	TGTGCCAGCAGCTTGGCGGTGAACACTGAAGCTTTCTTT
NA	TRBV4-2	TRBJ1-6	few	CASSPVTNSPLHF	TGTGCCAGCAGCCCCGTTACAAATTCACCCCTCCACTTT
TRBD2	TRBV10-3	TRBJ2-3	NA	CAISGSGGFTDTQYF	TGTGCCATCAGTGGTAGCGGGGGGTTCACAGATACGCAGTATTTT
NA	TRBV7-9	TRBJ2-3	NA	CASSLGENGGTDTQYF	TGTGCCAGCAGCTTAGGGGAAAACGGCGGCACAGATACGCAGTATTTT
NA	TRBV29-1	TRBJ2-2	many	CSARRNTGELFF	TGCAGCGCCCGTCGGAACACCGGGGAGCTGTTTTTT
NA	TRBV7-6	TRBJ2-5	NA	CASSWDRGETQYF	TGTGCCAGCAGCTGGGACCGTGGAGAGACCCAGTACTTC
NA	TRBV7-2	TRBJ2-5	few	CASSLGKTYRTSLQETQYF	TGTGCCAGCAGCTTAGGGAAGACTTACAGAACGTCCCTCCAAGAGACCCAGTACTTC
NA	TRBV7-9	TRBJ1-2	few	CASSVRGGNYGYTF	TGTGCCAGCAGCGTACGGGGCGGGAACTATGGCTACACCTTC
TRBD1	TRBV6-5	TRBJ2-3	few	CASRSGTGGGDTQYF	TGTGCCAGCAGGTCCGGGACAGGGGGAGGAGATACGCAGTATTTT
NA	TRBV5-1	TRBJ2-6	few	CASSPSGGANVLTF	TGCGCCAGCAGCCCATCGGGGGGGGCCAACGTCCTGACTTTC